This entry lists 8 T cell receptor beta chains sequenced from one sample in a study of T cell changes during pregnancy in multiple sclerosis. Repertoires were generated with immunoSEQ multiplex PCR, while TCRdb's copy carries only in-frame clones and drops some. The sample has about 87,000 clones; roughly 93% are singletons. Sequenced material: peripheral blood, taken in the third trimester of pregnancy. The receptors shown here come from a female donor in good health, enrolled as a control in a pregnancy study.

This chain joins TRBV28 and TRBJ1-4; D is perhaps TRBD1 (5 bases). This CDR3 region has 15 residues. Per the germline V gene, CDR1 is MDHEN and CDR2 is SYDVKM. Deletions cut 6 bases from V and 8 bases from J, with 19 bases between. The chain's CDR3 is CASRAPGGVSEKLFF. The DNA of the CDR3 is TGTGCCAGCAGAGCCCCCGGGGGGGTTAGCGAAAAACTGTTTTTT.

The chain employs TRBV5-4 and TRBJ1-1; D is uncertain. Germline CDR1 reads SGHNT; CDR2 reads YYREEE (reference sequence). The CDR3 contains 12 residues. V lost 2 bases, J lost 1 base, and 3 bases lay in between. The CDR3 DNA sequence: TGTGCCAGCAGCTTCAAGAACACTGAAGCTTTCTTT. Translating gives CASSFKNTEAFF.

The rearrangement uses TRBV6-5 and TRBJ2-5; 9 bases agree with TRBD1. The CDR3 contains 13 residues. V shed 6 bases, J shed 7 bases, and the junction held 6 bases outside the gene matches. The germline CDR1 and CDR2 sequences are MNHEY and SVGAGI. CDR3 DNA sequence: TGTGCCAGCAGCACGGGACAGGGCGGGACCCAGTACTTC. The encoded protein is CASSTGQGGTQYF.

There are a few counts of this clone. The V call is TRBV5-1, the J call TRBJ2-1; TRBD1 matches at 7 bases. From germline, CDR1 is SGHRS and CDR2 YFSETQ. The V segment lost 0 bases and the J segment 8 bases; nucleotides outside the gene matches: 8. The length of the CDR3 is 15 residues. The CDR3 loop is CASSLEGTVFDEQFF. CDR3 bases: TGCGCCAGCAGCTTGGAGGGGACAGTCTTCGATGAGCAGTTCTTC.

The chain uses TRBV6-1 and TRBJ1-5; the D is unclear. This CDR3 has 13 residues. The V and J ends lost 7 bases and 4 bases respectively, with 11 bases between them. Germline V lookup: CDR1 MNHNS, CDR2 SASEGT. The CDR3 DNA reads TGTGCCAGCAAAATTCGGTCAAATCAGCCCCAGCATTTT. Translation gives CASKIRSNQPQHF.

The V call is TRBV7-9, the J call TRBJ1-4; D is perhaps TRBD1 (6 bases). This CDR3 is built from 14 residues. Germline V lookup: CDR1 SEHNR, CDR2 FQNEAQ (reference sequence). The ends were cut back, 3 bases at V and 6 bases at J, with 11 bases in the middle. The CDR3 reads CASSFTGTDEKLFF. Written as DNA, the CDR3 is TGTGCCAGCAGCTTTACAGGGACGGATGAAAAACTGTTTTTT.

The rearrangement uses TRBV7-8 and TRBJ2-7, with 9 bases matching TRBD2. In germline, CDR1 is SGHVS, CDR2 FQNEAQ. This CDR3 is built from 14 residues. J was trimmed by 4 bases and V by 1 base; bases with no gene match: 2. This CDR3 reads CASSLGGRGYEQYF. The CDR3 DNA is TGTGCCAGCAGCTTAGGCGGGAGGGGGTACGAGCAGTACTTC.

The chain employs TRBV6-6 and TRBJ2-7, with a tentative D call TRBD2 (7 bases). The CDR3 covers 15 residues. Trimming removed 5 bases at V and 3 bases at J, with 17 bases between. The V gene's germline CDR1 is MNHNY and CDR2 SVGAGI (reference sequence). Here the CDR3 reads CASSLQGGGGYEQYF. The CDR3 DNA reads TGTGCCAGCAGTCTCCAAGGGGGGGGCGGCTACGAGCAGTACTTC.